This T cell receptor (beta chain) was found in a study of T cells after posttransplantation cyclophosphamide. Findings of the study overall: Skin or GI-infiltrating T cells shared few TRB sequences with blood.

In the case of this clone: Its antigen is unidentified.

TCRdb keeps only in-frame clones here, not all; method: immunoSEQ multiplex PCR. The table shows about 21,000 clones, with roughly 85% occurring only once. Trimming cost V 5 bases and J 4 bases, with 15 bases left between them. The CDR3 has 15 amino acids. Germline lookup yields CDR1 MNHEY and CDR2 SVGAGI. Sampled 1 year posttransplant, controls received myeloablative marrow transplants, methotrexate and a calcineurin inhibitor. The receptor comes from a female patient between 30 and 40 years old who received an allogeneic stem cell transplant from an unrelated donor, was CMV-positive, and had acute and chronic GVHD. Some T cells may trace back to the graft donor. This chain connects TRBV6-5 to TRBJ1-5; TRBD1 might be the D (6 bases). The input for sequencing was PBMCs, taken roughly a year after allogeneic stem cell transplant with calcineurin inhibitor and methotrexate. This chain's CDR3 is CASSREGQPNQPQHF. The DNA of the CDR3 is TGTGCCAGCAGTCGAGAAGGACAGCCAAATCAGCCCCAGCATTTT.